What follows is one TCR beta chain and its context. Up to 2 weeks before entering the study, exposed participants had met a COVID-19 case. Method: immunoSEQ multiplex PCR; TCRdb's copy keeps in-frame clones and lacks some. The sample has some 300,000 clones, roughly nine tenths seen once; the top ten hold less than 3.5%. Germline assignment: CDR1 SGHDT and CDR2 YYEEEE. V lost 3 bases and J lost 0, with 15 bases in between. The CDR3 length is 17 residues. This sample was taken from a study of blood T cell repertoires in COVID-19. The overall study: COVID-19 samples from acute and convalescent phases originated in the United States, Italy and Spain.

The source material was PBMCs or T cells enriched from blood (not recorded which). The chain links TRBV5-6 to TRBJ2-2; D is possibly TRBD2 (6 bases). The clonotype originates from a woman aged 45-65 years who had been exposed to COVID-19. CDR3: CASSWGIGGANTGELFF. CDR3 sequence (DNA): TGTGCCAGCAGCTGGGGGATTGGCGGGGCGAACACCGGGGAGCTGTTTTTT.